This TCR beta chain was sequenced in a study of blood T cells in healthy people across ages. The table lists this clonotype with many counts. Its antigen remains unidentified. Whole-study findings and limits: Diversity of TCR beta per million T cells declined in a roughly linear way with age. As naive T cell percentage varied, TCR beta diversity correlated strongly with it.

With a J-beta primer mix and a sample-barcoded 5' primer, a second PCR ran about 7 to 12 cycles. One entry per CDR3 protein results from TCRdb running MiXCR on the 5' RACE reads. The sample yields about 650,000 distinct CDR3 sequences, about 30% seen once. PBMCs, at least 6.5 million per sample, were isolated. V lost 5 bases to trimming and J lost 0 bases, with 17 bases between them. The CDR3 spans 15 residues. Germline-derived CDR1 and CDR2 are DFQATT and SNEGSKA (reference sequence). V and J are TRBV20-1 and TRBJ2-7; maybe TRBD2 (5 bases). The receptor was derived from an elderly woman in good health. The sample was blood. CDR3 bases: TGCAGTGCTGCCCCCCAGAGCGGTAGCTCCTACGAGCAGTACTTC. It specifies CSAAPQSGSSYEQYF.